This is a list of T cell receptor beta chains from one sample in a study of T cell responses to AZD1222 COVID-19 vaccine. Sequencing was performed with immunoSEQ multiplex PCR; in TCRdb, only in-frame clones are kept and a portion is missing. The table has some 83,000 clones, about nine tenths seen once; the top ten hold around 5.5%. Material: peripheral blood, obtained 28 days after the second AZD1222 dose. These receptors were taken from an adult who received the AZD1222 COVID-19 vaccine. CDR3s include the opening cysteine and the closing phenylalanine or tryptophan. A D gene is named only where the DNA matches it firmly. Clone size, where shown, is once, few, many, or a class for clones that have expanded.

D	V	size	J	CDR3	DNA
.	TRBV2	few	TRBJ1-3	CASSDPGNTIYF	TGTGCCAGCAGTGACCCAGGAAACACCATATATTTT
.	TRBV7-9	.	TRBJ1-1	CASSSSTSSQAFF	TGTGCCAGCAGCTCATCGACCTCTTCCCAAGCTTTCTTT
.	TRBV12-3/TRBV12-4	.	TRBJ2-6	CASSHSGANVLTF	TGTGCCAGCAGTCACTCTGGGGCCAACGTCCTGACTTTC
TRBD1	TRBV11-2	.	TRBJ1-4	CASRGGDRVYEKLFF	TGTGCCAGCAGGGGCGGGGACAGGGTTTACGAAAAACTGTTTTTT
TRBD1	TRBV5-1	.	TRBJ1-4	CASSSTGFNEKLFF	TGCGCCAGCAGCTCGACAGGGTTTAATGAAAAACTGTTTTTT
.	TRBV4-1	.	TRBJ1-5	CASSSDRNQPQHF	TGCGCCAGCAGCTCAGACAGAAATCAGCCCCAGCATTTT
TRBD1	TRBV16	few	TRBJ1-4	CASSQRPLDRGWSTTNEKLFF	TGTGCCAGCAGCCAACGCCCGCTGGACAGGGGATGGTCCACAACTAATGAAAAACTGTTTTTT
.	TRBV2	.	TRBJ1-2	CASFRRTDTSNYGYTF	TGTGCCAGCTTTCGGCGAACAGATACCTCTAACTATGGCTACACCTTC
.	TRBV7-2	once	TRBJ2-7	CASTPRPDAYEQYF	TGTGCCAGCACCCCCCGCCCGGACGCCTACGAGCAGTACTTC
.	TRBV27	.	TRBJ2-2	CASSLLTGELFF	TGTGCCAGCAGTTTATTGACCGGGGAGCTGTTTTTT
TRBD1	TRBV19	.	TRBJ1-5	CASGGVGQGGQPQHF	TGTGCCAGTGGCGGCGTGGGACAGGGGGGTCAGCCCCAGCATTTT
.	TRBV5-6	.	TRBJ1-2	CASSPTGINYGYTF	TGTGCCAGCAGCCCCACAGGGATAAACTATGGCTACACCTTC
TRBD2	TRBV7-2	.	TRBJ2-1	CASSWTSGEQFF	TGTGCCAGCAGCTGGACTAGCGGAGAGCAGTTCTTC
.	TRBV4-1	.	TRBJ1-1	CASTRGNTEAFF	TGCGCCAGCACCAGGGGTAACACTGAAGCTTTCTTT
.	TRBV9	.	TRBJ1-5	CASSSTGNQPQHF	TGTGCCAGCAGCTCCACAGGGAATCAGCCCCAGCATTTT
TRBD1	TRBV6-5	.	TRBJ1-5	CASSTNRGQPQHF	TGTGCCAGCAGTACAAACAGGGGACAGCCCCAGCATTTT
TRBD2	TRBV10-3	.	TRBJ2-3	CAISEPIRTSGGDEQYF	TGTGCCATCAGTGAGCCCATTCGGACTAGCGGGGGGGATGAGCAGTATTTT
.	TRBV9	.	TRBJ1-2	CASSARAGYGYTF	TGTGCCAGCAGCGCCCGAGCGGGCTATGGCTACACCTTC
.	TRBV7-2	.	TRBJ1-1	CASSLRGRVEAFF	TGTGCCAGCAGCTTACGGGGACGGGTTGAAGCTTTCTTT
TRBD1	TRBV9	few	TRBJ2-7	CASSAGPTGGLIAQYF	TGTGCCAGCAGCGCAGGTCCGACAGGGGGCTTAATTGCGCAGTACTTC
.	TRBV18	.	TRBJ1-5	CASSPPSTSSNQPQHF	TGTGCCAGCTCACCACCGTCGACCTCTAGCAATCAGCCCCAGCATTTT
.	TRBV24-1	.	TRBJ1-2	CATSAAGPLGYTF	TGTGCCACCAGTGCCGCAGGCCCGTTGGGCTACACCTTC
.	TRBV10-3	.	TRBJ1-2	CANQATPGYGYTF	TGTGCCAACCAGGCTACTCCGGGGTATGGCTACACCTTC
.	TRBV9	.	TRBJ2-7	CASSTMDRGEQYF	TGTGCCAGCAGCACCATGGACCGGGGCGAGCAGTACTTC
.	TRBV12-5	.	TRBJ1-5	CASGLGDTQPQHF	TGTGCTAGTGGTTTGGGGGATACTCAGCCCCAGCATTTT
.	TRBV28	.	TRBJ1-6	CASSLWGDGNSPLHF	TGTGCCAGCAGTTTATGGGGGGACGGTAATTCACCCCTCCACTTT
.	TRBV7-2	.	TRBJ1-1	CASSLGPLKTEAFF	TGTGCCAGCAGCTTAGGTCCCTTAAAGACTGAAGCTTTCTTT
TRBD1	TRBV7-3	few	TRBJ1-2	CASSTGGRRDGYTF	TGTGCCAGCAGCACAGGGGGCAGGCGCGATGGCTACACCTTC
TRBD1	TRBV28	.	TRBJ2-2	CASSLPDRGLNTGELFF	TGTGCCAGCAGTTTACCGGACAGGGGGCTGAACACCGGGGAGCTGTTTTTT
.	TRBV4-2	medium-sized	TRBJ2-2	CASSQDRGSVGEWWGGELFF	TGTGCCAGCAGCCAAGATCGAGGGTCGGTCGGGGAATGGTGGGGCGGGGAGCTGTTTTTT
.	TRBV11-2	.	TRBJ1-1	CASSLEGGVNTEAFF	TGTGCCAGCAGCTTAGAAGGCGGGGTGAACACTGAAGCTTTCTTT
TRBD1	TRBV6-6	.	TRBJ1-6	CASSFTGQYNSPLHF	TGTGCCAGCAGTTTTACGGGACAGTATAATTCACCCCTCCACTTT
TRBD1	TRBV28	once	TRBJ1-2	CASSPGGGTDYGYTF	TGTGCCAGCTCTCCAGGGGGGGGAACGGACTATGGCTACACCTTC
.	TRBV5-6	.	TRBJ1-1	CASTTWGYLNTEAFF	TGTGCCAGCACCACATGGGGGTATCTGAACACTGAAGCTTTCTTT
TRBD2	TRBV5-6	.	TRBJ2-3	CASSSLTSGGTSTDTQYF	TGTGCCAGCAGCTCACTGACTAGCGGGGGGACTAGCACAGATACGCAGTATTTT
TRBD2	TRBV9	.	TRBJ2-3	CASSARPSGGNTDTQYF	TGTGCCAGCAGCGCCCGCCCTAGCGGGGGGAACACAGATACGCAGTATTTT
.	TRBV5-4	.	TRBJ1-2	CASSLGSRGYGYTF	TGTGCCAGCAGCCTGGGGAGCAGGGGATATGGCTACACCTTC
TRBD2	TRBV5-1	.	TRBJ2-5	CASSLAAGGRETQYF	TGCGCCAGCAGCTTGGCTGCGGGGGGGCGTGAGACCCAGTACTTC
.	TRBV21-1	.	TRBJ1-1	CASSKLRAVQGDTEAFF	TGTGCCAGCAGCAAACTAAGGGCGGTCCAGGGGGACACTGAAGCTTTCTTT
TRBD2	TRBV15	once	TRBJ2-1	CATSPLIAGGNNEQFF	TGTGCCACCAGCCCCTTGATAGCGGGGGGAAACAATGAGCAGTTCTTC
.	TRBV9	once	TRBJ1-2	CASSQQGGDYGYTF	TGTGCCAGCAGCCAACAGGGAGGGGACTATGGCTACACCTTC
.	TRBV15	.	TRBJ2-1	CATSRFRPFNEQFF	TGTGCCACCAGCAGATTCCGACCCTTCAATGAGCAGTTCTTC
.	TRBV19	.	TRBJ1-5	CASSPGATIPQHF	TGTGCCAGTAGTCCCGGGGCCACGATACCCCAGCATTTT
TRBD1	TRBV2	.	TRBJ1-2	CASTPGGTGGIVYGYTF	TGTGCCAGCACCCCGGGGGGGACAGGGGGAATCGTCTATGGCTACACCTTC
TRBD2	TRBV5-1	.	TRBJ2-1	CASSPGTSGYNEQFF	TGCGCCAGCAGTCCCGGGACTAGCGGCTACAATGAGCAGTTCTTC
.	TRBV2	.	TRBJ1-1	CASSAEGQGTEAFF	TGTGCCAGCAGTGCTGAGGGTCAGGGCACTGAAGCTTTCTTT
.	TRBV7-2	.	TRBJ1-2	CASSAGALSSNGYTF	TGTGCCAGCAGCGCGGGGGCGCTGAGTTCGAATGGCTACACCTTC
TRBD1	TRBV7-9	.	TRBJ1-6	CASSAAGQGYSPLHF	TGTGCCAGCAGCGCGGCGGGACAGGGTTATTCACCCCTCCACTTT
TRBD1	TRBV15	.	TRBJ1-4	CATSRHGQGEKLFF	TGTGCCACCAGCAGACACGGACAGGGTGAAAAACTGTTTTTT
TRBD1	TRBV11-2	.	TRBJ1-2	CASRSAGTDYGYTF	TGTGCCAGCAGAAGTGCCGGGACAGACTATGGCTACACCTTC
TRBD2	TRBV11-3	.	TRBJ2-3	CASGTGGTQYF	TGTGCCAGCGGAACGGGGGGTACGCAGTATTTT
.	TRBV21-1	.	TRBJ1-2	CASSNGGLRDSFPPSGGYTF	TGTGCCAGCAGCAATGGGGGATTACGGGACAGCTTCCCCCCGAGTGGTGGCTACACCTTC
.	TRBV19	.	TRBJ2-3	CASSMTGSTDTQYF	TGTGCCAGTAGTATGACAGGCTCCACAGATACGCAGTATTTT
.	TRBV12-3/TRBV12-4	few	TRBJ2-3	CASRIGDTQYF	TGTGCCAGCAGGATAGGAGATACGCAGTATTTT
.	TRBV28	.	TRBJ2-5	CASSWVIQETQYF	TGTGCCAGCAGTTGGGTGATCCAAGAGACCCAGTACTTC
.	TRBV19	.	TRBJ1-1	CASSSHGQSNTEAFF	TGTGCCAGTAGTAGCCATGGACAATCGAACACTGAAGCTTTCTTT
.	TRBV5-1	.	TRBJ1-2	CASSFAGNNYGYTF	TGCGCCAGCAGCTTTGCAGGGAATAACTATGGCTACACCTTC
.	TRBV7-3	.	TRBJ2-5	CASSLSGANQETQYF	TGTGCCAGCAGCTTAAGCGGAGCAAACCAAGAGACCCAGTACTTC
TRBD1	TRBV7-9	.	TRBJ2-5	CASSFPRDRTQETQYF	TGTGCCAGCAGCTTTCCCCGGGACAGGACCCAAGAGACCCAGTACTTC